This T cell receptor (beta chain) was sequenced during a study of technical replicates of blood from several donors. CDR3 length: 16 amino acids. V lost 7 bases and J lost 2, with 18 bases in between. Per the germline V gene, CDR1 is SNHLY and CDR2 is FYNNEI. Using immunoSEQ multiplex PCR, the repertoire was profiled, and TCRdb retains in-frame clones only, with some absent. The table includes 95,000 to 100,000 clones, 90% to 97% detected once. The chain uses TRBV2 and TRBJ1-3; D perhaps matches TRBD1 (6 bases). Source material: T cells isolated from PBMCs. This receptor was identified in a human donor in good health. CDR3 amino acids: CASTQGGGFTGNTIYF. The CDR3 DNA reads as TGTGCCAGCACCCAAGGGGGGGGATTTACTGGAAACACCATATATTTT.